This TCR beta chain comes out of a study of shared clonotypes between healthy human individuals. As for the study in general: CD4 naive and memory got three plates each, CD8 naive two, CD8 memory one.

Template for every sorted-subset replicate PCR totaled roughly 200 ng DNA, approximately 30,000 T cell genomes. Produced via immunoSEQ multiplex PCR; TCRdb's table is partial and in-frame only. The table records 1.5 million to 1.9 million clones, 95% to 99% of them present only once. Germline V gene sequence: CDR1 WSHSY, CDR2 SAAADI. Trimming cost V 2 bases and J 11 bases; bases outside gene matches: 12. The CDR3 loop spans 15 amino acids. The V and J genes are TRBV10-2 and TRBJ2-7; 10 bases map to TRBD2. The source material was naive CD4+ T cells sorted from blood. Documented subset: CD45RA+ positively selected. This clonotype was obtained from a man aged 25 to 40 in good health. The CDR3, as DNA: TGCGCCAGCAGTGAGGTCCAGCGGGAGGGCAGGAGGGAGTACTTC. It specifies CASSEVQREGRREYF.